The clone carrying this T cell receptor beta chain was seen many times. What it recognizes is unknown. cDNA was made from 500 ng RNA using alpha and beta constant primers. Each of the alpha and beta chains got its own library through chain-specific third strand synthesis with indices. A single record per CDR3 protein comes from TCRdb applying MiXCR to the 5' RACE reads. The sample includes 15,000 to 19,000 distinct CDR3 sequences, around 6.7% of them seen just once. This entry comes from a study of HIV-infected patients and healthy controls. Study-wide results and caveats: HIV-infected repertoires had significantly higher mean Gini indices than controls, possibly reflecting oligoclonality.

Whole blood was used without fractionation, so all unsorted peripheral T cells were included. V lost 4 bases, J lost 2 bases, and 13 bases stayed unmatched. CDR1 is LGHNA and CDR2 is YNFKEQ in the germline V gene. The CDR3 consists of 18 residues. The chain links TRBV4-2 to TRBJ2-3, with TRBD1 identical over 9 bases. Sequencing was performed on blood. The TCR sequence derives from an adult in good health. The CDR3 DNA is TGTGCCAGCAGCCGAGAGCGTTTTGGGACAGGGAACACAGATACGCAGTATTTT. This codes for CASSRERFGTGNTDTQYF.